Presented here are 22 T cell receptor beta chains from one specimen sequenced in a study of graft-versus-host responses after intestinal transplantation. Sequenced by immunoSEQ multiplex PCR; TCRdb stores in-frame clones only, minus some. This sample has around 13,000 clones, with 84% found just once. The material sequenced was PBMCs, taken after intestinal transplantation. The receptor source for this set is a human patient who received an intestinal transplant, so some T cells may come from the graft donor.

The rearrangement links TRBV14 to TRBJ2-5, with TRBD2 identical over 10 bases. Losses at the gene ends were 4 bases for V and 1 base for J; bases not matched to a gene: 9. The CDR3 length is 17 residues. The germline V gene has CDR1 SGHDN and CDR2 FVKESK. This chain's CDR3 is CASSLWTSGKSQETQYF. CDR3 coding DNA: TGTGCCAGCAGCCTCTGGACTAGCGGAAAGAGCCAAGAGACCCAGTACTTC.

The rearrangement uses TRBV6-1 and TRBJ2-7; 10 nucleotides align to TRBD2. The V segment lost 1 base and the J segment 4 bases; nucleotides outside the gene matches: 4. The CDR3 has 15 amino acids. Germline V gene sequence: CDR1 MNHNS, CDR2 SASEGT. The CDR3 DNA reads as TGTGCCAGCAGTGAAGATCTTAGCGGGAGGTACGAGCAGTACTTC. It translates to CASSEDLSGRYEQYF.

This clone appeared a single time. V gene TRBV9 combines with J gene TRBJ1-1, with 7 bases fitting TRBD1. This CDR3 comprises 13 residues. The V gene end was trimmed by 3 bases and the J gene end by 4 bases; junction bases not matched to a gene: 3. Germline V gives CDR1 SGDLS, CDR2 YYNGEE. The CDR3 loop reads CASSDSGGTEAFF. The CDR3 DNA follows: TGTGCCAGCAGCGACTCAGGGGGCACTGAAGCTTTCTTT.

This chain uses TRBV29-1 with TRBJ1-2, with 8 bases that match TRBD1. The germline V gene has CDR1 SQVTM and CDR2 ANQGSEA. This CDR3 has 13 amino acids. V lost 8 bases and J lost 0; bases outside the gene matches: 5. CDR3 amino acids: CSTRQGTNYGYTF. In DNA form, the CDR3 reads TGCAGCACACGACAGGGGACTAACTATGGCTACACCTTC.

The rearrangement links TRBV5-1 to TRBJ2-1; maybe TRBD1 (6 bases). The CDR3 sequence is 14 residues long. Germline CDR1 and CDR2: SGHRS and YFSETQ. V was cut by 0 bases and J by 3 bases, with 7 bases left in between. DNA for the CDR3: TGCGCCAGCAGCTTGGGACAGGTCTACAATGAGCAGTTCTTC. The encoded protein is CASSLGQVYNEQFF.

The chain has TRBV30 and TRBJ2-6; D remains unclear. The ends were cut back, 4 bases at V and 3 bases at J, with 16 bases in the middle. Per germline, CDR1 GTSNPN and CDR2 SVGIG (reference sequence). CDR3 length: 16 residues. This chain's CDR3 is CAWTKVKVVGANVLTF. For the CDR3, the DNA is TGTGCCTGGACAAAGGTAAAGGTCGTTGGGGCCAACGTCCTGACTTTC.

The rearrangement joins TRBV7-3 to TRBJ2-3, with 9 bases fitting TRBD2. This CDR3 has 15 residues. Germline V gene lookup returns CDR1 SGHTA and CDR2 FQGTGA. V lost 2 bases and J lost 2; bases outside the gene matches: 2. CDR3 nucleotide sequence: TGTGCCAGCAGCTTACTAGCGGGGCTCACAGATACGCAGTATTTT. Protein sequence: CASSLLAGLTDTQYF.

The table lists this clone with a count of one. The rearrangement joins TRBV4-1 to TRBJ1-2, with D possibly TRBD1 on 6 matching bases. The CDR3 runs 15 residues. Between the trimmed V and J ends, which lost 3 bases and 0 bases, there was a span of 11 bases. Germline V gives CDR1 MGHRA, CDR2 YSYEKL. The CDR3 nucleotides are TGCGCCAGCAGCCAGGACAGTTCTACTAACTATGGCTACACCTTC. This sequence encodes CASSQDSSTNYGYTF.

CDR3 region: CASSNPGLAGGPSDTQYF. The CDR3 bases are TGCGCCAGCAGCAACCCTGGACTAGCGGGAGGTCCGTCAGATACGCAGTATTTT. V usage is TRBV5-1 and J usage is TRBJ2-3, with 14 bases fitting TRBD2. The V gene's germline CDR1 is SGHRS and CDR2 YFSETQ. CDR3 length: 18 amino acids. The J segment lost 4 bases and the V segment lost 4 bases, leaving 11 bases of the junction unmatched.

The J gene is TRBJ2-1, the V gene TRBV30, with 8 bases aligning to TRBD1. Trimming removed 7 bases from V and 3 bases from J; junction bases left unmatched: 5. In germline, CDR1 is GTSNPN, CDR2 SVGIG (reference sequence). The CDR3 is 13 amino acids. The CDR3 sequence is CAYPTGDYNEQFF. CDR3 nucleotides: TGTGCCTACCCGACAGGGGACTACAATGAGCAGTTCTTC.

The CDR3 region has the DNA TGTGCCAGCAGTTACCTCCCAGGAGGGTTAGGCAATGAGCAGTTCTTC. Amino acid sequence: CASSYLPGGLGNEQFF. The rearrangement uses TRBV6-5 and TRBJ2-1, with D possibly matching TRBD2 (6 bases). The CDR3 contains 16 residues. Germline values: CDR1 MNHEY, CDR2 SVGAGI. V lost 2 bases and J lost 6, with 17 bases in between.

V usage is TRBV6-5 and J usage is TRBJ2-5; 10 bases are shared with TRBD2. The germline CDR1 and CDR2 sequences are MNHEY and SVGAGI. The V segment lost 2 bases and the J segment 5 bases; nucleotides outside the gene matches: 2. This CDR3 has 14 amino acids. The CDR3, as DNA: TGTGCCAGCAGTTACCTAGCGGGAGTGGAGACCCAGTACTTC. Translated: CASSYLAGVETQYF.

The gene calls are TRBV10-2 and TRBJ2-4, with D perhaps matching TRBD2 (6 bases). The CDR3 extends over 14 amino acids. The germline CDR1 and CDR2 sequences are WSHSY and SAAADI. V was shortened by 4 bases and J by 8 bases, with 15 bases between the two germline ends. The CDR3 region has the DNA TGCGCCAGCAGTGGCAGCGGGTTTGGGGACATTCAGTACTTC. Translation gives CASSGSGFGDIQYF.

About this clone: The sample contains more than one DNA sequence encoding this CDR3. CDR3 protein: CASSSLAGGYEQYF. In DNA form, the CDR3 reads TGCGCCAGCAGCAGCCTAGCGGGAGGCTACGAGCAGTACTTC. The rearrangement links TRBV5-1 to TRBJ2-7, with TRBD2 matching 11 bases. CDR1 is SGHRS and CDR2 is YFSETQ in the germline V gene. There are 14 residues in the CDR3. V shed 4 bases, J shed 3 bases, and the junction held 3 bases outside the gene matches.

The chain is built from TRBV5-1 and TRBJ2-1, with 7 bases matching TRBD2. Germline V lookup: CDR1 SGHRS, CDR2 YFSETQ. The CDR3 extends over 15 amino acids. The trim removed 7 bases at V and 0 bases at J, leaving 7 bases unmatched. The CDR3 sequence is CASQVGRSSYNEQFF. The CDR3 DNA follows: TGCGCCAGCCAAGTCGGGAGGAGCTCCTACAATGAGCAGTTCTTC.

The gene calls are TRBV5-1 and TRBJ1-5; D remains unclear. Per the germline V gene, CDR1 is SGHRS and CDR2 is YFSETQ. The CDR3 length is 15 residues. Trimming shortened V by 3 bases and J by 0 bases, and 10 bases separated the two germline ends. The CDR3 DNA reads TGCGCCAGCAGCTCGGACGGATATAGCAATCAGCCCCAGCATTTT. Its translation is CASSSDGYSNQPQHF.

The gene calls are TRBV11-3 and TRBJ1-2; 10 bases are shared with TRBD1. The ends lost 1 base at V and 7 bases at J; junction bases unmatched: 0. The V gene's germline CDR1 is SGHNT and CDR2 YENEEA. This CDR3 region has 13 residues. The CDR3 nucleotides read TGTGCCAGCAGCTTAGGGGACAGGGGTGGCTACACCTTC. Its protein product is CASSLGDRGGYTF.

V usage is TRBV7-8 and J usage is TRBJ2-5, with TRBD2 as a possible D gene (6 bases). Germline CDR1 SGHVS, CDR2 FQNEAQ. There are 14 residues in the CDR3. Trimming stripped 3 bases from V and 5 bases from J, with 13 bases between. As DNA, the CDR3 is TGTGCCAGCAGCTTGGTTAGCGGTCCGGAGACCCAGTACTTC. Translated, it gives CASSLVSGPETQYF.

This chain links TRBV14 with TRBJ2-7; TRBD2 matches 10 bases. Looked up from germline, CDR1 is SGHDN and CDR2 is FVKESK. The CDR3 spans 14 residues. The trim removed 1 base at V and 3 bases at J, leaving 0 bases unmatched. CDR3 protein: CASSQGLAGYEQYF. The CDR3, as DNA: TGTGCCAGCAGCCAAGGACTAGCGGGCTACGAGCAGTACTTC. The whole variable domain, remainder taken from reference TRBV14 and TRBJ2-7, is EAGVTQFPSHSVIEKGQTVTLRCDPISGHDNLYWYRRVMGKEIKFLLHFVKESKQDESGMPNNRFLAERTGGTYSTLKVQPAELEDSGVYFCASSQGLAGYEQYFGPGTRLTVT.

This clone was seen a single time. In DNA, the CDR3 is TGTGCCACCAGCAGATTCCGGGACCTTTACAATGAGCAGTTCTTC. Translating gives CATSRFRDLYNEQFF. The chain is built from TRBV15 and TRBJ2-1; perhaps D is TRBD1 or TRBD2 (5 bases each). The CDR3 consists of 15 residues. Germline V gives CDR1 LNHNV, CDR2 YYDKDF (reference sequence). Trimming stripped 2 bases from V and 4 bases from J, with 12 bases between.

The chain combines TRBV2 with TRBJ2-5; 13 positions agree with TRBD2. V lost 3 bases to trimming and J lost 3 bases; unmatched junction nucleotides: 10. This CDR3 is 18 amino acids long. Germline V gives CDR1 SNHLY, CDR2 FYNNEI. This chain's CDR3 is CASSDPGLAGVGKETQYF. The CDR3 region has the DNA TGTGCCAGCAGTGACCCCGGACTAGCGGGGGTCGGTAAAGAGACCCAGTACTTC.

The gene calls are TRBV6-1 and TRBJ2-1, with 10 positions matching TRBD2. J gave up 6 bases and V 8 bases, and 10 bases lay outside the gene matches. Germline V gene data show CDR1 as MNHNS and CDR2 as SASEGT. CDR3 length: 15 residues. The chain's CDR3 is CASLITSGIFNEQFF. CDR3 in DNA: TGTGCCAGCTTAATAACTAGCGGGATATTCAATGAGCAGTTCTTC.